Included here is one T cell receptor (beta chain) sequence, with context. Produced via immunoSEQ multiplex PCR; TCRdb's table is partial and in-frame only. The sample lists 200,000 to 250,000 clones; around 84% were seen once. The record originates from a study of blood T cell repertoires in COVID-19. The ends lost 6 bases at V and 4 bases at J; junction bases unmatched: 5. The germline V gene has CDR1 MNHEY and CDR2 SVGAGI. This CDR3 contains 13 residues. The material sequenced was peripheral blood. The clonotype originates from a man younger than 40 with active or convalescent COVID-19. This chain uses TRBV6-5 with TRBJ1-2; 7 bases map to TRBD1. In DNA form, the CDR3 reads TGTGCCAGCAGCTTGACAGGGACCTATGGCTACACCTTC. Translation gives CASSLTGTYGYTF.